This T cell receptor beta chain was observed in a study of cytomegalovirus exposure and HLA in healthy donors. The CDR3 extends over 12 amino acids. Trimming took 4 bases from V and 10 from J, leaving 12 bases between them. Germline V gives CDR1 SGHDN, CDR2 FVKESK. Primers for the PCR totalled 60 Vbeta and 13 Jbeta. The table came from immunoSEQ multiplex PCR; TCRdb's copy has only in-frame clones and leaves some out. The top ten clones hold 6.6% of a sample with about 150,000 clones, 70% to 85% of them seen once. The sample consisted of PBMCs. V is TRBV14 and J is TRBJ2-3, with D hard to call. The sequence derives from a woman aged 50 to 65 in good health and CMV-seropositive. The CDR3 reads CASSLSQMPQYF. The DNA of the CDR3 is TGTGCCAGCAGCCTCTCACAGATGCCGCAGTATTTT. Drawing the rest from reference TRBV14 and TRBJ2-3, the complete variable domain is EAGVTQFPSHSVIEKGQTVTLRCDPISGHDNLYWYRRVMGKEIKFLLHFVKESKQDESGMPNNRFLAERTGGTYSTLKVQPAELEDSGVYFCASSLSQMPQYFGPGTRLTVL.